What follows are 28 T cell receptor beta chains derived from one specimen sequenced in a study of T cell responses to AZD1222 COVID-19 vaccine. Some clones are missing from TCRdb's copy, which holds only in-frame ones; the method was immunoSEQ multiplex PCR. The sample yields about 120,000 clones, approximately 85% seen once. The sequencing here drew on peripheral blood, taken on day 0 of AZD1222 vaccination. These receptors were obtained from an adult in good health.

The chain combines TRBV10-3 with TRBJ2-7; TRBD2 matches at 11 bases. The CDR3 spans 18 residues. Germline V gives CDR1 ENHRY, CDR2 SYGVKD. With 5 bases clipped from V and 4 bases from J, the junction kept 16 bases outside the gene matches. In nucleotides, the CDR3 is TGTGCCATCAGTCCCGGACTAGCGGGCAGCTTAACTCGTTACGAGCAGTACTTC. Translating gives CAISPGLAGSLTRYEQYF.

The chain combines TRBV7-6 with TRBJ1-1; D is undetermined. Germline V lookup: CDR1 SGHVS, CDR2 FNYEAQ. The ends were cut back, 0 bases at V and 7 bases at J, with 6 bases in the middle. The CDR3 is 12 amino acids. The CDR3 nucleotides are TGTGCCAGCAGCTTAGCAGGTGATGAAGCTTTCTTT. Protein sequence: CASSLAGDEAFF. The complete variable domain, with remaining parts taken from reference TRBV7-6 and TRBJ1-1, reads GAGVSQSPRYKVTKRGQDVALRCDPISGHVSLYWYRQALGQGPEFLTYFNYEAQQDKSGLPNDRFSAERPEGSISTLTIQRTEQRDSAMYRCASSLAGDEAFFGQGTRLTVV.

The CDR3 loop reads CASSVGRQGGEKLFF. CDR3 in DNA: TGTGCCAGCAGCGTAGGTCGACAGGGGGGTGAAAAACTGTTTTTT. The chain links TRBV9 to TRBJ1-4; 9 nucleotides agree with TRBD1. The CDR3 contains 15 residues. The junction had 4 bases not matched to a gene; V was cut back by 0 bases and J by 7 bases. Germline V lookup: CDR1 SGDLS, CDR2 YYNGEE.

This clone has more than one count but fewer than ten. The chain employs TRBV14 and TRBJ1-3, with 10 nucleotides matching TRBD1. V gave up 4 bases and J gave up 2 bases; unmatched junction bases: 5. Germline V lookup: CDR1 SGHDN, CDR2 FVKESK. The CDR3 sequence is 16 residues long. The CDR3 protein is CASSPSGTGAGNTIYF. The CDR3, as DNA: TGTGCCAGCAGCCCTTCCGGGACAGGGGCTGGAAACACCATATATTTT.

CDR3 nucleotide sequence: TGTGCCAGCAGTCCTCTTCCTAGCGGGGGTAAGAACCAGTACTTC. It codes for CASSPLPSGGKNQYF. This chain joins TRBV28 and TRBJ2-5; TRBD2 aligns across 10 bases. The germline CDR1 and CDR2 sequences are MDHEN and SYDVKM. The CDR3 has 15 residues. The V and J ends lost 5 bases and 10 bases, in that order; junction bases with no gene match: 13.

This sequence joins TRBV7-9 and TRBJ2-7; D gene uncertain. Looked up from germline, CDR1 is SEHNR and CDR2 is FQNEAQ (reference sequence). With 4 bases removed from V and 5 bases from J, the gap between germline ends came to 9 bases. The CDR3 is made up of 12 amino acids. The CDR3 nucleotides read TGTGCCAGCAGCTACCTCGAGGACGAGCAGTACTTC. Translation: CASSYLEDEQYF.

This clone was picked up one time. CDR3 DNA: TGTGCCAGCAGCACAGCGGGAGGGCATCTGGAGCAGTACTTC. It specifies CASSTAGGHLEQYF. The chain couples TRBV27 to TRBJ2-7; 10 nucleotides align to TRBD2. There are 14 residues in the CDR3. V lost 6 bases and J lost 7; bases outside the gene matches: 9. CDR1 is MNHEY and CDR2 is SMNVEV in the germline V gene (reference sequence).

This chain links TRBV27 with TRBJ2-7; TRBD1 or TRBD2 may be the D gene (7 bases each). The CDR3 has 13 residues. V was pared by 6 bases and J by 2 bases, with 11 bases between. Germline-derived CDR1 and CDR2 are MNHEY and SMNVEV (reference sequence). The CDR3 nucleotides read TGTGCCAGCAGAGCGGGACAGCCCTACGAGCAGTACTTC. Translating gives CASRAGQPYEQYF.

V gene TRBV9 combines with J gene TRBJ1-5; D remains unclear. The germline V gene has CDR1 SGDLS and CDR2 YYNGEE. The CDR3 consists of 13 residues. V dropped 2 bases and J dropped 4 bases, with 7 bases sitting between them. This chain's CDR3 is CASSVDGNQPQHF. The CDR3 nucleotides read TGTGCCAGCAGCGTTGACGGGAATCAGCCCCAGCATTTT.

V usage is TRBV13 and J usage is TRBJ1-6; 9 bases agree with TRBD1. CDR1 PRHDT and CDR2 FYEKMQ come from the germline V gene (reference sequence). The CDR3 covers 15 residues. V gave up 4 bases and J gave up 7 bases; unmatched junction bases: 5. DNA for the CDR3: TGTGCCAGCAGCTACTGGACAGGGGCCAATTCACCCCTCCACTTT. Amino acids: CASSYWTGANSPLHF.

The chain links TRBV6-5 to TRBJ2-1; TRBD1 agrees at 10 bases. V lost 2 bases, J lost 9 bases, and 10 bases stayed unmatched. There are 16 residues in the CDR3. CDR1 is MNHEY and CDR2 is SVGAGI in the germline V gene. The CDR3 DNA is TGTGCCAGCAGTTACGCTCCCGGACAGGGGGATTTTGAGCAGTTCTTC. It specifies CASSYAPGQGDFEQFF.

The CDR3 DNA sequence: TGTGCCGGGAGGACAGATACGCAGTATTTT. This gives the protein CAGRTDTQYF. This chain connects TRBV2 to TRBJ2-3; D possibly corresponds to TRBD2 (6 bases). The CDR3 length is 10 residues. The germline V gene has CDR1 SNHLY and CDR2 FYNNEI. Trimming removed 11 bases from V and 3 bases from J, with 6 bases in between.

The chain recombines TRBV10-3 with TRBJ1-5; D is undetermined. The CDR3 is made up of 15 amino acids. CDR1 and CDR2 (germline): ENHRY, SYGVKD. Trimming pared 0 bases from V and 0 bases from J, leaving 6 bases between. CDR3 coding DNA: TGTGCCATCAGTGAGTCGTTTAATAGCAATCAGCCCCAGCATTTT. Translating it yields CAISESFNSNQPQHF.

This rearrangement joins TRBV19 to TRBJ2-2, with D maybe TRBD2 (6 bases). CDR3 length: 15 amino acids. Germline loops: CDR1 LNHDA, CDR2 SQIVND (reference sequence). The V and J ends lost 4 bases and 5 bases respectively, with 14 bases between them. The CDR3 sequence: CASSTARGGTGELFF. CDR3 bases: TGTGCCAGTAGTACTGCGCGGGGTGGGACCGGGGAGCTGTTTTTT. The whole variable domain, remainder taken from reference TRBV19 and TRBJ2-2, is DGGITQSPKYLFRKEGQNVTLSCEQNLNHDAMYWYRQDPGQGLRLIYYSQIVNDFQKGDIAEGYSVSREKKESFPLTVTSAQKNPTAFYLCASSTARGGTGELFFGEGSRLTVL.

This sequence joins TRBV5-1 and TRBJ1-1; perhaps TRBD1 as D (5 bases). The CDR3 loop spans 14 amino acids. Trimming left V 6 bases short and J 6 bases short, with 18 bases between. CDR1 and CDR2 (germline): SGHRS, YFSETQ. DNA for the CDR3: TGCGCCAGCACCCGCGATCAGGGTTATCCTGAAGCTTTCTTT. It specifies CASTRDQGYPEAFF.

V and J are TRBV11-3 and TRBJ2-2; D may be TRBD2 (5 bases). CDR1 is SGHNT, CDR2 YENEEA, per germline. Deletions cut 1 base from V and 6 bases from J, with 18 bases between. The CDR3 has 17 amino acids. In DNA, the CDR3 is TGTGCCAGCAGCTTAGCCCGGACGGGGTCCGGACCCGGGGAGCTGTTTTTT. Its protein is CASSLARTGSGPGELFF.

The rearrangement links TRBV6-4 to TRBJ2-1; the match to TRBD2 covers 12 bases. The ends lost 4 bases at V and 7 bases at J; junction bases unmatched: 5. This CDR3 is built from 15 residues. Germline-derived CDR1 and CDR2 are MRHNA and SNTAGT. In DNA form, the CDR3 reads TGTGCCAGCAGTGCTAGCGGGGGGGCCGGTAATGAGCAGTTCTTC. It is translated as CASSASGGAGNEQFF.

This clone appeared once. The chain recombines TRBV20-1 with TRBJ1-4, with a possible D match to TRBD1 (6 bases). This CDR3 contains 14 residues. CDR1 DFQATT and CDR2 SNEGSKA come from the germline V gene (reference sequence). V lost 3 bases and J lost 3, with 11 bases in between. CDR3 in DNA: TGCAGTGCTAGTACGGGGGCGGCTAATGAAAAACTGTTTTTT. Translation gives CSASTGAANEKLFF.

This clone occurred a few times. The chain combines TRBV6-2 or TRBV6-3 with TRBJ2-3; 11 positions agree with TRBD1. Trimming cost V 2 bases and J 3 bases; bases outside gene matches: 4. The CDR3 length is 16 residues. Per germline, CDR1 MNHEY and CDR2 SVGEGT. In nucleotides, the CDR3 is TGTGCCAGCAGTTACCGGGACAGGGGGACGACAGATACGCAGTATTTT. Translating it yields CASSYRDRGTTDTQYF.

The gene calls are TRBV30 and TRBJ2-7; possibly TRBD1 or TRBD2 for D (5 bases each). Germline lookup yields CDR1 GTSNPN and CDR2 SVGIG (reference sequence). Trimming stripped 2 bases from V and 3 bases from J, with 17 bases between. This CDR3 has 15 amino acids. For the CDR3, the DNA is TGTGCCTGGAGTTCACAAGGGACGTTGCTCTACGAGCAGTACTTC. Protein: CAWSSQGTLLYEQYF.

The chain uses TRBV30 and TRBJ1-4; 9 bases agree with TRBD1. The CDR3 extends over 13 amino acids. From germline, CDR1 is GTSNPN and CDR2 SVGIG (reference sequence). V was clipped by 6 bases and J by 8 bases; unmatched bases: 7. DNA for the CDR3: TGTGCCTGCCGGACAGGGGAGGAGGAAAAACTGTTTTTT. This sequence encodes CACRTGEEEKLFF.

This chain joins TRBV5-6 and TRBJ1-6, with a possible D match to TRBD1 (5 bases). The CDR3 covers 14 residues. V lost 0 bases to trimming and J lost 8 bases, with 9 bases between them. Germline CDR1 SGHDT, CDR2 YYEEEE. For the CDR3, the DNA is TGTGCCAGCAGCTTGGGCCAGGGAGATTCACCCCTCCACTTT. Translating it yields CASSLGQGDSPLHF.

The chain employs TRBV6-2 or TRBV6-3 and TRBJ1-2; 7 bases map to TRBD1. The CDR3 consists of 14 residues. Germline V gene lookup returns CDR1 MNHEY and CDR2 SVGEGT. V lost 0 bases, J lost 8 bases, and 6 bases stayed unmatched. The CDR3 loop is CASSYSGTARGYTF. The CDR3 coding sequence is TGTGCCAGCAGTTACTCCGGGACAGCCAGGGGCTACACCTTC.

The chain recombines TRBV5-1 with TRBJ2-3; D is undetermined. CDR1 is SGHRS, CDR2 YFSETQ, per germline. Trimming cost V 3 bases and J 3 bases, with 11 bases left between them. The CDR3 extends over 14 amino acids. The CDR3 DNA sequence: TGCGCCAGCAGCTCCCCCCAAATAACAGATACGCAGTATTTT. This codes for CASSSPQITDTQYF.

This chain uses TRBV6-5 with TRBJ2-7, with 9 bases matching TRBD1. Germline values: CDR1 MNHEY, CDR2 SVGAGI. Trimming cost V 6 bases and J 4 bases; bases outside gene matches: 4. The CDR3 length is 13 residues. The CDR3 nucleotides read TGTGCCAGCAGCCGACAGGGGGAATACGAGCAGTACTTC. Its protein product is CASSRQGEYEQYF.

The rearrangement links TRBV12-2 to TRBJ2-1; the table calls TRBD2, which could not be checked here. TRBV12-2 is annotated as a pseudogene. CDR3 length: 18 amino acids. CDR3 in DNA: TGTGCAAGTCGCTTAGGGGGACTAGCGGGAGGACCCTACAATGAGCAGTTCTTC. Translating gives CASRLGGLAGGPYNEQFF.

This clone was counted a few times. The rearrangement joins TRBV28 to TRBJ2-7, with D maybe TRBD1 (5 bases). The CDR3 contains 13 residues. Germline-derived CDR1 and CDR2 are MDHEN and SYDVKM. V was shortened by 4 bases and J by 4 bases, with 11 bases between the two germline ends. The CDR3 is CASSSGRDYEQYF. CDR3 DNA: TGTGCCAGCAGTTCGGGCAGGGATTACGAGCAGTACTTC.

V is TRBV2 and J is TRBJ1-5; no firm D call. The length of the CDR3 is 12 residues. Looked up from germline, CDR1 is SNHLY and CDR2 is FYNNEI. The V end lost 2 bases, the J end lost 6 bases, and 5 bases lay between the germline ends. CDR3 protein: CASSEYAQPQHF. CDR3 nucleotides: TGTGCCAGCAGTGAATACGCTCAGCCCCAGCATTTT.